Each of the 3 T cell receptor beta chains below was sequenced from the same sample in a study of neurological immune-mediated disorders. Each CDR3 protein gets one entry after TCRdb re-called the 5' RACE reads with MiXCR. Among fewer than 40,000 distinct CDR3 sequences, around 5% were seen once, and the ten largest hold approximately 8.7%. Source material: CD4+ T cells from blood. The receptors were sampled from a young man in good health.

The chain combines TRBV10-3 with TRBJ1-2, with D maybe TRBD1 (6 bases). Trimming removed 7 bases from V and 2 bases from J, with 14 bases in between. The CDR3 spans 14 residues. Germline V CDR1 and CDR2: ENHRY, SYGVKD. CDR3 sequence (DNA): TGTGCCATCATATCCCGGGGGGCGAACTATGGCTACACCTTC. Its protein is CAIISRGANYGYTF.

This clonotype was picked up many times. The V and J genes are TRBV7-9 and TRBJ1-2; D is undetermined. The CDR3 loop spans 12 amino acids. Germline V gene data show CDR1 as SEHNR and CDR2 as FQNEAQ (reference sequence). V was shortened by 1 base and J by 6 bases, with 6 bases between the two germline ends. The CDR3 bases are TGTGCCAGCAGCTTAGAGGATCATGGCTACACCTTC. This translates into CASSLEDHGYTF.

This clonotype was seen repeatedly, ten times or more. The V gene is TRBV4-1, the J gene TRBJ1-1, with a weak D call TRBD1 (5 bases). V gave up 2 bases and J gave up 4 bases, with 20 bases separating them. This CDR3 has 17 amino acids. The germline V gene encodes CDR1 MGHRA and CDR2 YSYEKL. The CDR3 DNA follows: TGCGCCAGCAGCCAATATATCATAGGGGAAGGGAGCACTGAAGCTTTCTTT. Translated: CASSQYIIGEGSTEAFF.